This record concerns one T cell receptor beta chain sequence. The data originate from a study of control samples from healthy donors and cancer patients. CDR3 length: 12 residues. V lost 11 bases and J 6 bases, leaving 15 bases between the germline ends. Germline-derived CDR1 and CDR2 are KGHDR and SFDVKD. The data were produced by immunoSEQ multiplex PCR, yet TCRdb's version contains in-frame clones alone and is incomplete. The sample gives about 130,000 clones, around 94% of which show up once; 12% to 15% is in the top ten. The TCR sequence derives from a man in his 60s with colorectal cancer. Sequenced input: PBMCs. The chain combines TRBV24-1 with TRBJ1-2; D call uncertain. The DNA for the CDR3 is TGTGCCAGTCTTAGCCCAGAGAATGGCTACACCTTC. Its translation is CASLSPENGYTF.